The entry that follows covers one TCR beta chain sequence. The data were obtained in a study of blood T cell repertoires in COVID-19. Study information: Acute and convalescent COVID-19 specimens originated in the United States, Italy and Spain.

The table came from immunoSEQ multiplex PCR; TCRdb's copy has only in-frame clones and leaves some out. This sample has about 230,000 clones, with over 80% found just once. The source is a woman in her 70s with active or convalescent COVID-19. Sequencing was done on a sample of peripheral blood.

CDR3 in amino acids: CASSPPVETQYF. As DNA, the CDR3 is TGTGCCAGCAGCCCTCCGGTGGAGACCCAGTACTTC. The chain employs TRBV6-6 and TRBJ2-5; D is unclear. V lost 6 bases and J lost 5, with 10 bases in between. The CDR3 extends over 12 amino acids. The germline V gene has CDR1 MNHNY and CDR2 SVGAGI (reference sequence).